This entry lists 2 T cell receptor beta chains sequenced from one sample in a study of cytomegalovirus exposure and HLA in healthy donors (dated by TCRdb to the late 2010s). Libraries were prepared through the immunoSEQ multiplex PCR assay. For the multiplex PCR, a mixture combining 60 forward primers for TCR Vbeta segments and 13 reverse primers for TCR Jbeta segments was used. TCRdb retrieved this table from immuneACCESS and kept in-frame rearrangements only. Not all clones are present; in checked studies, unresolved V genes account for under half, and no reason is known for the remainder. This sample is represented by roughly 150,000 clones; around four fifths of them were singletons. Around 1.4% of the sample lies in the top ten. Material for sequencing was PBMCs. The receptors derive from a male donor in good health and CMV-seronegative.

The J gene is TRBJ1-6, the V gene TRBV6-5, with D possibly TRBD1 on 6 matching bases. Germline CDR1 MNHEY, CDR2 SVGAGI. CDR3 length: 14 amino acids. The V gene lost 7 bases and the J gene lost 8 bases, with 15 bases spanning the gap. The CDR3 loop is CASKGRGEYSPLHF. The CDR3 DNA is TGTGCCAGCAAGGGCAGGGGCGAATATTCACCCCTCCACTTT.

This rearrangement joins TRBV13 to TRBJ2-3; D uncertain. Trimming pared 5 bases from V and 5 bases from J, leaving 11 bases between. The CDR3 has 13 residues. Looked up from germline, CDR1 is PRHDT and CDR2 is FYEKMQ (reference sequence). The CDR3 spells CASSPLSGDTQYF. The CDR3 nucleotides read TGTGCCAGCAGCCCGTTATCGGGAGATACGCAGTATTTT.